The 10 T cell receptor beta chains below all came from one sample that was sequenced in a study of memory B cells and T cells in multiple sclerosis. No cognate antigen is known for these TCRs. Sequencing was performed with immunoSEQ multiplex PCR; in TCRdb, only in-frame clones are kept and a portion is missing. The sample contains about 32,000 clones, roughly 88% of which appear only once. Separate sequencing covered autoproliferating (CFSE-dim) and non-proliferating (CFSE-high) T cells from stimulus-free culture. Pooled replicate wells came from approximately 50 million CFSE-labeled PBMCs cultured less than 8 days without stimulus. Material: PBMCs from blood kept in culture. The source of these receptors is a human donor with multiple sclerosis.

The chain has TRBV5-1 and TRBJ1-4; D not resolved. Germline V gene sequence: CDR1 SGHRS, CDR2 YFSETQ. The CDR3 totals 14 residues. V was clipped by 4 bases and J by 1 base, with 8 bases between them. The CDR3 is CASSLQGTNEKLFF. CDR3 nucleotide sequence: TGCGCCAGCAGCCTTCAAGGAACTAATGAAAAACTGTTTTTT.

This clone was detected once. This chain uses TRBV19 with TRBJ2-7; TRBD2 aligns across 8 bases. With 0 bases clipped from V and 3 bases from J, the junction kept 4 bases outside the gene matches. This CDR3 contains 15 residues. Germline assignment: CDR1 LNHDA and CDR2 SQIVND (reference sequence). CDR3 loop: CASSIDASGRYEQYF. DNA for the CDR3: TGTGCCAGTAGTATAGACGCTAGCGGGCGCTACGAGCAGTACTTC.

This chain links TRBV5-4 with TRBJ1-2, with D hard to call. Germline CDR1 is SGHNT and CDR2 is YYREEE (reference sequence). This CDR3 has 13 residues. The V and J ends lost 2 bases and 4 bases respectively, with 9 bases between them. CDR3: CASSFWQTYGYTF. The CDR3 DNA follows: TGTGCCAGCAGCTTCTGGCAAACCTATGGCTACACCTTC.

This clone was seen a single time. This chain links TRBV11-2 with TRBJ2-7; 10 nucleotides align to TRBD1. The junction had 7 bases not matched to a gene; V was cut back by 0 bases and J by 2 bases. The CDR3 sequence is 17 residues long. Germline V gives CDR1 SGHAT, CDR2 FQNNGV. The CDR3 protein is CASSLDLWGTGAYEQYF. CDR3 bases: TGTGCCAGCAGCTTAGACCTTTGGGGGACAGGGGCCTACGAGCAGTACTTC. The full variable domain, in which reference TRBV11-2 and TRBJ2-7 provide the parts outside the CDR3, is EAGVAQSPRYKIIEKRQSVAFWCNPISGHATLYWYQQILGQGPKLLIQFQNNGVVDDSQLPKDRFSAERLKGVDSTLKIQPAKLEDSAVYLCASSLDLWGTGAYEQYFGPGTRLTVT.

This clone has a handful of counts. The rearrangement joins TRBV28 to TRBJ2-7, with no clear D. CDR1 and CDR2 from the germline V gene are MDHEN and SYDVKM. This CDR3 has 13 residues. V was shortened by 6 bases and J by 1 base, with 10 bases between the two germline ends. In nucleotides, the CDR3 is TGTGCCAGCAGCCAGGTTCAGTCCTACGAGCAGTACTTC. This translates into CASSQVQSYEQYF.

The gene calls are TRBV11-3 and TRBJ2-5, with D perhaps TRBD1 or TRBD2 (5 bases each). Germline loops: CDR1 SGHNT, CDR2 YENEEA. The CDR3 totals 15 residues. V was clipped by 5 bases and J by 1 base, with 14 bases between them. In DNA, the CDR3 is TGTGCCAGCAGCATACGGGACGGTCGCCAAGAGACCCAGTACTTC. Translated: CASSIRDGRQETQYF.

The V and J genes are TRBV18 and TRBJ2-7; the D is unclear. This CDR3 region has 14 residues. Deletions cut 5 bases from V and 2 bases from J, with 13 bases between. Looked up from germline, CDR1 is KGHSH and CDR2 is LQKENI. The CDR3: CASSESTRPYEQYF. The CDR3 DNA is TGTGCCAGCTCAGAGAGTACCCGTCCCTACGAGCAGTACTTC. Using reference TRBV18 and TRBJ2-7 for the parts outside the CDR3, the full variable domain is NAGVMQNPRHLVRRRGQEARLRCSPMKGHSHVYWYRQLPEEGLKFMVYLQKENIIDESGMPKERFSAEFPKEGPSILRIQQVVRGDSAAYFCASSESTRPYEQYFGPGTRLTVT.

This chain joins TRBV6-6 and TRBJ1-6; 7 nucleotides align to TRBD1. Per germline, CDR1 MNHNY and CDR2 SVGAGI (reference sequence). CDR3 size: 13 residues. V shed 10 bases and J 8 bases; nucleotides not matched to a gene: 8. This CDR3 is CANRQGGYSPLHF. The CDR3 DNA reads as TGTGCCAACAGACAGGGAGGGTATTCACCCCTCCACTTT.

The CDR3 spells CATSVRRGLSGANVLTF. CDR3 sequence (DNA): TGTGCCACCAGCGTGAGACGGGGACTCTCTGGGGCCAACGTCCTGACTTTC. The chain combines TRBV15 with TRBJ2-6; the D gene is possibly TRBD2 (6 bases). Germline V gene data show CDR1 as LNHNV and CDR2 as YYDKDF (reference sequence). The V and J ends lost 5 bases and 0 bases respectively, with 14 bases between them. This CDR3 comprises 17 residues.

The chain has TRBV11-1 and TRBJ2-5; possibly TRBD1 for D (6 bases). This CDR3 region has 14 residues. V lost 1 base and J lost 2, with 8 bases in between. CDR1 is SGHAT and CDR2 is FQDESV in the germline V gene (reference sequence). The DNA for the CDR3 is TGTGCCAGCAGCTTAGACAGGGTACAAGAGACCCAGTACTTC. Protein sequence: CASSLDRVQETQYF.